Included here is one TCR beta chain sequence, with context. CDR3 length equals 15 residues. Germline lookup yields CDR1 SGHNT and CDR2 YYREEE (reference sequence). Trimming left V 1 base short and J 2 bases short, with 10 bases between. This entry comes from a study of breast tumors, draining lymph nodes, adjacent tissues. In TCRdb, the multiplex PCR reads were re-called with MiXCR into one record per CDR3 protein. The top ten hold 0.85% to 1.2% of the sample, which has 250,000 or so distinct CDR3 sequences, over 30% seen once. Samples came from axillary lymph nodes draining the breast cancer. This clonotype was obtained from a female donor with breast cancer. Some clones in this sample may be carry-over from other donors' samples. Sequencing was done on a sample of axillary lymph node tissue. The chain recombines TRBV5-4 with TRBJ2-1, with D perhaps given as TRBD1 or TRBD2 (5 bases each). CDR3 loop: CASSLWDPTYNEQFF. In nucleotides, the CDR3 is TGTGCCAGCAGCTTGTGGGACCCCACCTACAATGAGCAGTTCTTC.